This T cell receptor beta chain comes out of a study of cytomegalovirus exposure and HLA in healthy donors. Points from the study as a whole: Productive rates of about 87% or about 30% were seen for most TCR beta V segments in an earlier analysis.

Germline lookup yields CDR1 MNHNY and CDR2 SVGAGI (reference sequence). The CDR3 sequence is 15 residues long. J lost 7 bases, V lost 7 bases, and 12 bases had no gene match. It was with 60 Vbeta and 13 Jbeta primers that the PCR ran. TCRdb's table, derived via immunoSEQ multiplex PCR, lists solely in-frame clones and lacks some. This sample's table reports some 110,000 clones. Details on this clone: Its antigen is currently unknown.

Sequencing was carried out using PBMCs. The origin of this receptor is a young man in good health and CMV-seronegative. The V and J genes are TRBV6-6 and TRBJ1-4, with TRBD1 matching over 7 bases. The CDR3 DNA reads TGTGCCAGCACCCTTACGACAGGGAGCGGTGAAAAACTGTTTTTT. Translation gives CASTLTTGSGEKLFF.